The clone carrying this T cell receptor beta chain was seen many times. These data originate in a study of molecular identifiers for immune sequencing clone quantification. TCRdb reanalysed the PCR reads using MiXCR and keeps one entry per CDR3 protein. Altogether hundreds of thousands of distinct CDR3 sequences are present, just under 20% being singletons, with the ten largest covering about 0.9%. V was pared by 0 bases and J by 0 bases, with 12 bases between. The CDR3 runs 16 residues. Germline CDR1 is SGHRS and CDR2 is YFSETQ. V gene TRBV5-1 combines with J gene TRBJ1-1; maybe TRBD1 (5 bases). What was sequenced was naive CD8+ T cells from blood, with Jurkat cell RNA spiked in. Described subset: FACS-sorted CD8+CD4-CCR7+CD45RA+ naive T cells. The receptor comes from a human donor in good health. Some libraries in this study had Jurkat cell RNA spiked in. CDR3 DNA sequence: TGCGCCAGCAGCTTGGGGGTGGGGGGAATGAACACTGAAGCTTTCTTT. Amino acids: CASSLGVGGMNTEAFF.